This T cell receptor (beta chain) was captured in a study of cytomegalovirus exposure and HLA in healthy donors. Donors consisted of healthy bone marrow donors. General observations from the study: In an earlier analysis, about 87% or about 30%: the productive usage of most TCR beta V segments. Testing in vitro showed a few CMV-associated chains specific for CMV antigens. Highly shared sequence variants in one cluster were likely a sequencing artifact.

With 60 Vbeta and 13 Jbeta primers, the PCR was carried out. Clones were sequenced by immunoSEQ multiplex PCR, and TCRdb holds only the in-frame ones, with some missing. In total, the table holds approximately 110,000 clones. Regarding this clone: Its antigen is not identified.

This CDR3 comprises 13 residues. Per germline, CDR1 SEHNR and CDR2 FQNEAQ (reference sequence). J gave up 6 bases and V 3 bases, and 3 bases lay outside the gene matches. This chain links TRBV7-9 with TRBJ1-2; 8 bases map to TRBD1. This TCR was recovered from a man younger than 45 in good health and CMV-seronegative. Source material: PBMCs. CDR3 sequence: CASSFRGLDGYTF. CDR3 nucleotide sequence: TGTGCCAGCAGCTTCAGGGGGCTCGATGGCTACACCTTC.